This is a list of T cell receptor beta chains from one sample in a study of control samples from healthy donors and cancer patients. Generated by immunoSEQ multiplex PCR, the TCRdb table keeps only in-frame clones and is missing some. The sample carries roughly 200,000 clones, roughly 91% recorded once. Sequencing was performed on blood. The receptors originated from a man aged 18 to 35 in good health. Both conserved end residues are part of each CDR3. The size of a clone is reported for some rows only, either as once, few or many, or as a class for expanded clones.

v_gene	j_gene	len	abundance	CDR3aa
TRBV5-1	TRBJ2-1	14	-	CASSPGSSYNEQFF
TRBV2	TRBJ1-4	16	-	CASSEAPTGFNEKLFF
TRBV18	TRBJ2-2	13	-	CASSSSGQAKLFF
TRBV19	TRBJ2-1	14	-	CASKPGLEYNEQFF
TRBV14	TRBJ2-1	15	-	CASSQDQGSYNEQFF
TRBV5-1	TRBJ2-7	15	-	CASSLRGQVSHEQYF
TRBV2	TRBJ1-2	14	-	CASSEERGGYGYTF
TRBV28	TRBJ2-5	14	-	CASSPMGSRETQYF
TRBV7-8	TRBJ1-2	13	many	CASSFDRAQGYTF
TRBV9	TRBJ1-1	13	once	CASSVAGNTEAFF
TRBV10-1	TRBJ1-1	15	-	CASSEKPEYHTEAFF
TRBV10-2	TRBJ2-7	15	-	CASSGSFRASYEQYF
TRBV5-1	TRBJ2-1	12	-	CASSTQGDEQFF
TRBV9	TRBJ2-3	16	-	CASSGGSGGFSDTQYF
TRBV29-1	TRBJ1-1	14	-	CSIRREGSYGEAFF
TRBV6-5	TRBJ1-6	15	few	CASSYSGIQPSPLHF
TRBV5-1	TRBJ2-7	14	-	CASSATGTGAEQYF
TRBV5-4	TRBJ1-1	15	-	CASSLTASAATEAFF
TRBV2	TRBJ2-7	14	-	CASSRTSGGQEQYF
TRBV24-1	TRBJ1-1	12	-	CATSGTDTEAFF
TRBV5-1	TRBJ2-1	15	-	CASSLQGNSYNEQFF
TRBV4-1	TRBJ1-5	16	-	CASSPYGGAGNQPQHF
TRBV29-1	TRBJ1-2	15	-	CSVEDSVVSSHGYTF
TRBV28	TRBJ2-1	18	-	CASSGGPPLGEPPVVLFF
TRBV21-1	TRBJ2-5	15	-	CASSGQGGGWETQYF
TRBV6-5	TRBJ1-6	13	-	CASRGEYNSPLHF
TRBV30	TRBJ1-1	15	-	CAWSTWGQDDTEAFF